The 13 T cell receptor beta chains below were found in one sample sequenced in a study of T cells expressing NK-cell markers. Reprocessing the 5' RACE reads, TCRdb reports a single entry for every CDR3 protein and omits DNA. The listing records 500,000 to 700,000 distinct CDR3 sequences. The sequenced material came from blood T cells: a sorted CD56 or NKG2C T cell subset, CD4+ or CD8+ T cells, or bulk PBMC T cells (not recorded which). These receptors came from a man aged 18 to 30 in good health.

The rearrangement links TRBV7-2 to TRBJ2-7. Germline V gene data show CDR1 as SGHTA and CDR2 as FQGNSA. CDR3 length: 11 amino acids. The chain's CDR3 is CASSPSLGQYF. The full variable domain, completed using reference TRBV7-2 and TRBJ2-7, is GAGVSQSPSNKVTEKGKDVELRCDPISGHTALYWYRQSLGQGLEFLIYFQGNSAPDKSGLPSDRFSAERTGGSVSTLTIQRTQQEDSAVYLCASSPSLGQYFGPGTRLTVT.

The chain couples TRBV25-1 to TRBJ1-1. Germline V lookup: CDR1 MGHDK, CDR2 SYGVNS. This CDR3 comprises 15 residues. The CDR3 protein is CASSSVSSRNTEAFF.

The V gene is TRBV12-3 or TRBV12-4, the J gene TRBJ1-2; TCRdb reports TRBD1, a call that lacks DNA to check it against. The CDR3 has 15 residues. CDR3 amino acids: CASSLVTGGAGGYTF.

This sequence joins TRBV6-5 and TRBJ2-1; TCRdb's assignment of TRBD2 cannot be checked, as there is no DNA. The germline CDR1 and CDR2 sequences are MNHEY and SVGAGI. This CDR3 spans 14 amino acids. The CDR3 here is CASTPTSGSYEQFF.

The V call is TRBV19, the J call TRBJ1-5; TCRdb indicates TRBD1, and absent DNA this call remains unverified. This CDR3 has 18 residues. In germline, CDR1 is LNHDA, CDR2 SQIVND (reference sequence). The CDR3 sequence: CASSIDGWTGARNQPQHF.

The rearrangement uses TRBV12-3 or TRBV12-4 and TRBJ2-3; TCRdb names TRBD2, which stays unverified in the absence of DNA. The CDR3 covers 14 residues. CDR3 sequence: CASSTRVGRGTQYF.

The rearrangement joins TRBV9 to TRBJ2-2; there is no DNA to check the TCRdb D call of TRBD1. The CDR3 is 16 amino acids. Germline V lookup: CDR1 SGDLS, CDR2 YYNGEE. This CDR3 reads CASSAGAGMRGGELFF.

The J gene is TRBJ1-2, the V gene TRBV5-1. The CDR3 runs to 14 residues. Germline lookup yields CDR1 SGHRS and CDR2 YFSETQ. This chain's CDR3 is CASSSDGENYGYTF.

The chain has TRBV29-1 and TRBJ2-5. Per germline, CDR1 SQVTM and CDR2 ANQGSEA. CDR3 length: 13 residues. The CDR3 here is CSVGHQLGETQYF.

The rearrangement joins TRBV4-1 to TRBJ2-3; TCRdb's D gene call, TRBD1, goes unchecked for lack of DNA. This CDR3 has 19 amino acids. Germline V gives CDR1 MGHRA, CDR2 YSYEKL. The CDR3 loop reads CASSQDPFGGQGHTDTQYF.

The chain couples TRBV5-1 to TRBJ1-4. Germline-derived CDR1 and CDR2 are SGHRS and YFSETQ. The CDR3 length is 16 residues. Here the CDR3 reads CASSPDSWQAYEKLFF.

The V and J genes are TRBV20-1 and TRBJ2-7; without DNA, the TCRdb call of TRBD1 cannot be checked. There are 13 residues in the CDR3. Germline CDR1 is DFQATT and CDR2 is SNEGSKA (reference sequence). CDR3 sequence reads: CSARDPGAGMQYF.

The chain is built from TRBV5-1 and TRBJ2-3; TCRdb's assignment of TRBD2 cannot be checked, as there is no DNA. The germline gives CDR1 SGHRS, CDR2 YFSETQ. The CDR3 consists of 14 residues. This CDR3 reads CASRLAGVADTQYF.